A single T cell receptor beta chain is shown here with its context. Its specificity is not known. Terminally differentiated effector memory CD45RA+ cells were excluded by CCR7 positive selection of CD45RO-negative cells. The sample originates from a study of shared clonotypes between healthy human individuals. V lost 7 bases and J lost 0, with 21 bases in between. Germline loops: CDR1 MDHEN, CDR2 SYDVKM. The CDR3 runs to 17 residues. Overall study findings and caveats: A generally larger estimated richness was seen in naive subsets than in memory subsets.

Sequencing used immunoSEQ multiplex PCR; TCRdb keeps in-frame clones, though not all of them. This sample has millions of clones, with approximately 94% found just once. V is TRBV28 and J is TRBJ1-1; no clear D. The sequence was obtained from a man between 18 and 29 years old in good health. Some clones in this sample may be carry-over from other donors' samples. Input material: naive CD8+ T cells from PBMCs. The DNA of the CDR3 is TGTGCCAGCACCCTACGCGGTCTTGGGAGGTTGAACACTGAAGCTTTCTTT. Translation gives CASTLRGLGRLNTEAFF. Drawing the rest from reference TRBV28 and TRBJ1-1, the complete variable domain is DVKVTQSSRYLVKRTGEKVFLECVQDMDHENMFWYRQDPGLGLRLIYFSYDVKMKEKGDIPEGYSVSREKKERFSLILESASTNQTSMYLCASTLRGLGRLNTEAFFGQGTRLTVV.